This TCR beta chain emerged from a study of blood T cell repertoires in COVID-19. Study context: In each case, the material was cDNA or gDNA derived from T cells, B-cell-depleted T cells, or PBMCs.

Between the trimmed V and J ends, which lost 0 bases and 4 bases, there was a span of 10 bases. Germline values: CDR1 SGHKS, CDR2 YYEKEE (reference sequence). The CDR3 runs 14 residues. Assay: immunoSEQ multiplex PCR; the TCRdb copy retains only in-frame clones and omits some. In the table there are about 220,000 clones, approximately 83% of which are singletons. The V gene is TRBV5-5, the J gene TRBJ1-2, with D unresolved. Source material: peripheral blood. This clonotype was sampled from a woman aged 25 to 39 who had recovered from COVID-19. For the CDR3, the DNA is TGTGCCAGCAGCTTGGGTCCGGGTATCTATGGCTACACCTTC. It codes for CASSLGPGIYGYTF.